This T cell receptor (beta chain) originates from a study of blood T cell repertoires in COVID-19. CDR3 length equals 18 residues. Germline V gene sequence: CDR1 MDHEN, CDR2 SYDVKM. The trim removed 6 bases at V and 0 bases at J, leaving 13 bases unmatched. Assay used: immunoSEQ multiplex PCR; TCRdb lists only in-frame clones, some missing. The sample shows around 160,000 clones, over 75% of them seen only once. The sequenced material came from PBMCs or T cells enriched from blood (not recorded which). The source of this sequence is a man aged 45-65 years who had recovered from COVID-19. The chain uses TRBV28 and TRBJ1-5; TRBD1 matches at 8 bases. The CDR3 DNA is TGTGCCAGCAGCCCCCCCCAGGGGGCTGGTTCTAGCAATCAGCCCCAGCATTTT. This sequence encodes CASSPPQGAGSSNQPQHF. The complete variable domain, with remaining parts taken from reference TRBV28 and TRBJ1-5, reads DVKVTQSSRYLVKRTGEKVFLECVQDMDHENMFWYRQDPGLGLRLIYFSYDVKMKEKGDIPEGYSVSREKKERFSLILESASTNQTSMYLCASSPPQGAGSSNQPQHFGDGTRLSIL.